This T cell receptor (beta chain) was sequenced during a study of CD8 T cells in Susac syndrome. Trimming shortened V by 4 bases and J by 7 bases, and 12 bases separated the two germline ends. CDR3 length: 13 amino acids. Germline V gene sequence: CDR1 KGHDR, CDR2 SFDVKD. Concerning this clonotype itself: Antigen: not known.

General observations from the study: CD4+ T cell repertoires in Susac syndrome exhibited no evidence of clonal expansion.

The authors reverse transcribed roughly 0.5 to 1 ug RNA with random hexamers. Amplification of TCR beta CDR3 used immunoSEQ multiplex PCR across 54 Vbeta and 13 Jbeta. MiXCR, applied by TCRdb to the immunoSEQ multiplex PCR reads, yields one record per CDR3 protein. The data show more than 150,000 distinct CDR3 sequences, with roughly 95% seen just once and 0.09% to 0.1% held by the top ten. The sample consisted of CD4+ T cells from PBMCs. This chain joins TRBV24-1 and TRBJ2-5; the D is unclear. The source is a human donor with Susac syndrome. CDR3 protein: CATSETVSLTQYF. CDR3 bases: TGTGCCACCAGTGAAACAGTCTCGCTGACCCAGTACTTC.